This T cell receptor beta chain stems from a study of T cell responses to AZD1222 COVID-19 vaccine (dated by TCRdb to about 2021). Context from the whole study: TCR sequencing covered 233 trial participants: around 210 given two doses of AZD1222 and approximately 26 given two doses of MenACWY control vaccine. Trial participants were enrolled by age into subgroups of 18-55, 56-69 and 70-plus years, and around 150, 29 and 61 TCR-sequenced participants, respectively, were included in these subgroups.

Overall study results and their limits: No day 14 peak-response samples were available, so repertoires were characterized only after the peak T cell response. The vaccine-associated CD4 TCRs covered the entire spike protein, and the dominant responses fell in regions 160-218 and 743-854. Only a handful of AZD1222 recipients were SARS-CoV-2 seropositive at baseline, limiting conclusions about previously exposed vaccinees. Epitopes outside the regions mutated in the B.1.351 and B.1.1.7 variants were reportedly recognized by nearly half of the unique spike-specific TCRs. The 56-69-year group was small, and its depth increase did not reach significance, likely because of low power. Participants were mostly white British, with more females than males. The authors suggested clonal diversity may have been underestimated. A significant rise in spike-specific TCR breadth and depth was observed after two AZD1222 doses relative to day 0 and relative to MenACWY recipients.

The sample holds one count of this clone. The antigen it recognizes is unknown. Base-call qualities are not available, and no considerably larger clone is one nucleotide away. The meaning of the sample's time point label: about 28 days (+/-7) after the second vaccine dose. AZD1222 recipients with second doses at about 4 weeks or about 12 weeks were pooled, because spike-specific TCR depth and breadth did not differ between schedules. Vaccinee samples were obtained from the UK trials COV001 and COV002, which included a single-blind randomized controlled phase 2/3 trial of AZD1222 (ChAdOx1 nCoV-19) in healthy adults. Trial participant PBMC samples were collected at day 0 and day 28 after the second dose for TCRbeta chain sequencing. The CDR3 regions of human TCRbeta chains were subjected to immunosequencing. As for how the authors treated the data: Repertoire TCRs were checked for matches against a reference library of SARS-CoV-2-specific TCRs that had been generated using the MIRA antigen-specificity platform. Breadth was defined as the fraction of unique TCRs that were SARS-CoV-2-associated. Depth was defined as the fraction of total T cells that were SARS-CoV-2-associated. Using the MIRA data, each spike-specific TCR was assigned both to the spike region to which the TCR was reactive and to a CD4 or CD8 class. Log10-transformed breadth and depth values were compared by one-way ANOVA with Sidak's multiple comparisons tests. The source is immuneACCESS, and TCRdb retained only in-frame sequences with V and J called. Part of the clones is not carried over; for the studies checked, unresolved V genes explain less than half of this, and the remainder is unexplained. That table is the source of V, J and clone size, and D and trimming were worked out from the DNA. In this sample the table shows about 120,000 clones, approximately 86% of which occur a single time. The ten largest clonotypes hold under 3% of the sample.

The CDR3 contains 13 residues, cysteine and phenylalanine counted. Only CDR3 DNA is held: 39 bases, read in frame from base 1. Sequences WNHNN (CDR1) and SYGVQD (CDR2) are obtained from the germline V gene (reference sequence). Trimming removed 5 bases from V and 3 bases from J; the gene matches leave 4 bases unexplained. The sequence joins TRBV10-1 to TRBJ2-7; 7 nucleotides in the junction match TRBD1. The sequences come from peripheral blood, collected 28 days after the second AZD1222 dose. The source is an adult who received the AZD1222 COVID-19 vaccine. The DNA sequence is as follows: TGCGCCAGCAGTAAGGGACAGAACTACGAGCAGTACTTC. The resulting protein is CASSKGQNYEQYF.